This entry describes one T cell receptor beta chain. One end of the junction varies from germline; a read error may be responsible. From around 500 ng of total RNA, TCR beta-specific cDNA was reverse-transcribed using a constant-region primer. Construction of TCR beta libraries relied on three successive nested multiplex PCR rounds employing slightly modified ARM-PCR. Researchers ran the first two PCR rounds for about 11 cycles each with TRBV1-TRBV30 forward primers and a C-beta reverse primer. TCRdb itself ran the multiplex PCR reads through MiXCR, one entry per CDR3 protein. The sample has roughly 32,000 distinct CDR3 sequences, under 75% seen once. Joint extraction of RNA and DNA used about 17-30 mg of bulk tissue that was unsorted. These data originate in a study of tumor-infiltrating lymphocytes in primary liver carcinoma. This CDR3 is built from 18 residues. CDR1 SGHRS and CDR2 YFSETQ come from the germline V gene.

Material for sequencing was liver tumor tissue from sampling region 4. Regarding subset: tumor region T4, right-lateral pole. The receptor comes from a man aged 35 to 55 with primary liver carcinoma and hepatitis B virus infection. V is TRBV5-1 and J is TRBJ2-3; the match to TRBD2 covers 10 bases. Here the CDR3 DNA reads TGTGCCAGCAGCCTCGTCAGCGGGAGGGCCAAAAGCACAGATACGCAGTATTTT. Its protein is CASSLVSGRAKSTDTQYF.